These 19 T cell receptor beta chains originate from one sample sequenced in a study of cytomegalovirus exposure and HLA in healthy donors. PCR was performed using 60 Vbeta and 13 Jbeta primers. This table comes from immunoSEQ multiplex PCR, and its TCRdb copy is limited to in-frame clones, with some not included. The sample comprises 100,000 to 150,000 clones, 80% to 90% of which are singletons, and roughly 3.5% rests with the top ten. Sequences were obtained from PBMCs. Receptors originate from a woman aged 40 to 49 in good health and CMV-seropositive.

J is TRBJ2-7 and V is TRBV13; tentative D call: TRBD2 (6 bases). V dropped 0 bases and J dropped 6 bases, with 15 bases sitting between them. The V gene's germline CDR1 is PRHDT and CDR2 FYEKMQ (reference sequence). CDR3 length: 15 residues. The CDR3 region is CASSLGRRLEREQYF. In DNA, the CDR3 is TGTGCCAGCAGCTTAGGCCGTAGACTAGAGCGCGAGCAGTACTTC.

This sequence joins TRBV5-1 and TRBJ1-1; a possible D gene is TRBD1 (6 bases). V gave up 4 bases and J gave up 1 base, with 17 bases separating them. The CDR3 totals 16 residues. Per the germline V gene, CDR1 is SGHRS and CDR2 is YFSETQ. The CDR3 bases are TGCGCCAGCAGCCCCCGGGACATAAGAGGGAACACTGAAGCTTTCTTT. Protein sequence: CASSPRDIRGNTEAFF.

The chain recombines TRBV30 with TRBJ1-5; D is undetermined. Per germline, CDR1 GTSNPN and CDR2 SVGIG (reference sequence). V was pared by 0 bases and J by 3 bases, with 12 bases between. The CDR3 extends over 15 amino acids. The CDR3 spells CAWSVPLDDNQPQHF. CDR3 bases: TGTGCCTGGAGTGTCCCCCTAGACGACAATCAGCCCCAGCATTTT. Filled out from reference TRBV30 and TRBJ1-5, the complete variable domain reads SQTIHQWPATLVQPVGSPLSLECTVEGTSNPNLYWYRQAAGRGLQLLFYSVGIGQISSEVPQNLSASRPQDRQFILSSKKLLLSDSGFYLCAWSVPLDDNQPQHFGDGTRLSIL.

V usage is TRBV7-2 and J usage is TRBJ2-3, with 11 bases fitting TRBD2. This CDR3 has 15 residues. From germline, CDR1 is SGHTA and CDR2 FQGNSA. The V gene end was trimmed by 5 bases and the J gene end by 5 bases; junction bases not matched to a gene: 6. In DNA, the CDR3 is TGTGCCAGCAGCCTTAGCGGGAGGGCCAGAGATACGCAGTATTTT. Encoded protein: CASSLSGRARDTQYF. Complete variable domain (other parts from reference TRBV7-2 and TRBJ2-3): GAGVSQSPSNKVTEKGKDVELRCDPISGHTALYWYRQSLGQGLEFLIYFQGNSAPDKSGLPSDRFSAERTGGSVSTLTIQRTQQEDSAVYLCASSLSGRARDTQYFGPGTRLTVL.

The chain carries TRBV7-9 and TRBJ2-5, with 10 bases identical to TRBD1. Unmatched junction bases numbered 7, after V lost 4 bases and J lost 5 bases. The CDR3 runs 15 residues. Germline CDR1 reads SEHNR; CDR2 reads FQNEAQ (reference sequence). The CDR3 loop reads CASSWFRDRGETQYF. DNA of the CDR3: TGTGCCAGCAGCTGGTTCCGGGACAGGGGCGAGACCCAGTACTTC.

The CDR3 is CASRPPGGSDGYTF. The CDR3 DNA sequence: TGTGCCAGCAGACCACCCGGGGGATCGGATGGCTACACCTTC. This chain uses TRBV6-6 with TRBJ1-2, with D perhaps matching TRBD1 (5 bases). Germline CDR1 and CDR2: MNHNY and SVGAGI (reference sequence). V gave up 6 bases and J gave up 6 bases, with 17 bases separating them. There are 14 residues in the CDR3.

This rearrangement joins TRBV5-1 to TRBJ2-2; possibly TRBD1 for D (6 bases). The V gene lost 4 bases and the J gene lost 0 bases, with 13 bases spanning the gap. The CDR3 has 16 amino acids. The V gene's germline CDR1 is SGHRS and CDR2 YFSETQ. The CDR3 region is CASSPGQPTNTGELFF. CDR3 nucleotides: TGCGCCAGCAGCCCCGGACAGCCAACGAACACCGGGGAGCTGTTTTTT.

This clone was counted a single time. The V and J genes are TRBV18 and TRBJ2-5; 12 bases fit TRBD2. Germline lookup yields CDR1 KGHSH and CDR2 LQKENI. This CDR3 contains 16 residues. The J segment lost 3 bases and the V segment lost 1 base, leaving 3 bases of the junction unmatched. The CDR3 protein is CASSPRASGREETQYF. In DNA, the CDR3 is TGTGCCAGCTCACCACGGGCTAGCGGGAGGGAAGAGACCCAGTACTTC. Combining the CDR3 with reference TRBV18 and TRBJ2-5 gives the whole variable domain NAGVMQNPRHLVRRRGQEARLRCSPMKGHSHVYWYRQLPEEGLKFMVYLQKENIIDESGMPKERFSAEFPKEGPSILRIQQVVRGDSAAYFCASSPRASGREETQYFGPGTRLLVL.

V and J are TRBV19 and TRBJ1-1; no definite D call. The CDR3 consists of 13 residues. The V gene's germline CDR1 is LNHDA and CDR2 SQIVND (reference sequence). V shed 7 bases and J shed 3 bases, with 12 bases lying between them. CDR3 nucleotides: TGTGCCAGTATTGAGACGGGGTACACTGAAGCTTTCTTT. Its translation: CASIETGYTEAFF.

The V gene is TRBV29-1, the J gene TRBJ2-2; 9 positions match TRBD1. Germline assignment: CDR1 SQVTM and CDR2 ANQGSEA. CDR3 length: 15 amino acids. The V gene end was trimmed by 4 bases and the J gene end by 3 bases; junction bases not matched to a gene: 6. This chain's CDR3 is CSVATGTGYTGELFF. The CDR3, as DNA: TGCAGCGTTGCTACCGGGACAGGGTACACCGGGGAGCTGTTTTTT.

This sequence joins TRBV19 and TRBJ2-1, with 7 bases that match TRBD2. The germline V gene has CDR1 LNHDA and CDR2 SQIVND (reference sequence). After removal of 4 bases from V and 0 bases from J, the junction contained 12 bases not matched to a gene. The CDR3 has 18 residues. DNA for the CDR3: TGTGCCAGTAGTACTCACTTTATTGCGGGAGACTCCTACAATGAGCAGTTCTTC. It is translated as CASSTHFIAGDSYNEQFF.

This rearrangement joins TRBV11-3 to TRBJ1-1; D call uncertain. From germline, CDR1 is SGHNT and CDR2 YENEEA. V lost 1 base and J lost 0, with 12 bases in between. CDR3 length equals 16 residues. Here the CDR3 DNA reads TGTGCCAGCAGCTTAGCAGGTGAGATAATGAACACTGAAGCTTTCTTT. This codes for CASSLAGEIMNTEAFF.

V and J are TRBV7-2 and TRBJ2-3, with 10 nucleotides matching TRBD1. The junction had 3 bases not matched to a gene; V was cut back by 4 bases and J by 5 bases. This CDR3 is built from 14 residues. The V gene's germline CDR1 is SGHTA and CDR2 FQGNSA. The CDR3 sequence is CASSSTGGGDTQYF. CDR3 in DNA: TGTGCCAGCAGCTCGACAGGGGGCGGAGATACGCAGTATTTT.

This clone was observed a few times. The sample carries other DNA sequences with the same CDR3. The rearrangement uses TRBV7-3 and TRBJ2-3; 8 bases match TRBD2. The V gene's germline CDR1 is SGHTA and CDR2 FQGTGA. V lost 5 bases, J lost 1 base, and 2 bases stayed unmatched. The CDR3 runs to 14 residues. The CDR3 bases are TGTGCCAGCAGCCCACTAGCGGGCACAGATACGCAGTATTTT. Residues: CASSPLAGTDTQYF.

This clone appeared once. V usage is TRBV4-3 and J usage is TRBJ2-2, with TRBD1 as a possible D gene (6 bases). Trimming removed 5 bases at V and 2 bases at J, with 12 bases between. The CDR3 length is 15 residues. From germline, CDR1 is LGHNA and CDR2 YSLEER. CDR3 residues: CASSDNRVNTGELFF. CDR3 DNA sequence: TGCGCCAGCAGCGACAACAGGGTTAACACCGGGGAGCTGTTTTTT.

This clone has a handful of counts. This chain connects TRBV6-6 to TRBJ2-7; D ambiguous. Trimming pared 8 bases from V and 0 bases from J, leaving 11 bases between. Looked up from germline, CDR1 is MNHNY and CDR2 is SVGAGI (reference sequence). This CDR3 region has 13 residues. CDR3 sequence reads: CASLQSDSYEQYF. Here the CDR3 DNA reads TGTGCCAGCCTCCAGTCTGACTCCTACGAGCAGTACTTC.

This chain joins TRBV6-5 and TRBJ1-5; the match to TRBD1 covers 10 bases. Germline CDR1 and CDR2: MNHEY and SVGAGI. V lost 2 bases, J lost 3 bases, and 1 base stayed unmatched. This CDR3 contains 15 residues. This chain's CDR3 is CASSYGTGVNQPQHF. The CDR3 DNA reads TGTGCCAGCAGTTACGGGACAGGGGTCAATCAGCCCCAGCATTTT.

In this sample, this clone turned up once. V and J are TRBV6-5 and TRBJ2-1, with D possibly TRBD2 on 5 matching bases. Germline values: CDR1 MNHEY, CDR2 SVGAGI. CDR3 size: 14 residues. The ends were cut back, 0 bases at V and 6 bases at J, with 9 bases in the middle. CDR3 nucleotides: TGTGCCAGCAGTTACTCGGGCAGCGGCAATGAGCAGTTCTTC. Its translation: CASSYSGSGNEQFF.

This clone was counted a few times. This chain links TRBV6-4 with TRBJ2-3, with 12 positions matching TRBD1. V shed 3 bases and J 6 bases; nucleotides not matched to a gene: 7. The CDR3 extends over 16 amino acids. Germline V gene lookup returns CDR1 MRHNA and CDR2 SNTAGT. This chain's CDR3 is CASSEGGQGARDTQYF. The CDR3 DNA reads as TGTGCCAGCAGTGAAGGGGGACAGGGGGCGCGGGATACGCAGTATTTT.